These T cell receptor beta chains were read from a single sample in a study of liver allograft versus peripheral blood T cells. Via MiXCR, TCRdb re-called the reads, giving one row per CDR3 protein. The sample records some 3,500 distinct CDR3 sequences, 15% to 20% being singletons. The receptors here all came from a human patient who had a liver transplant. Some of the T cells may derive from the graft donor. The CDR3 runs from the conserved cysteine through the conserved F or W. The order of the fields is D gene, clone size, V gene, J gene, CDR3 protein, CDR3 DNA. D genes are given only for firm matches. Clone sizes are given selectively: once, few, many, or a class where the clone is expanded.

d_call: -
clone_size: many
v_call: TRBV20-1
j_call: TRBJ1-6
cdr3_aa: CSARDGFRGYNSPLHF
cdr3_nt: TGCAGTGCTAGAGATGGTTTCAGGGGCTATAATTCACCCCTCCACTTT

d_call: -
clone_size: medium-sized
v_call: TRBV20-1
j_call: TRBJ1-1
cdr3_aa: CSARQDPNTEAFF
cdr3_nt: TGCAGTGCTAGACAAGACCCGAACACTGAAGCTTTCTTT

d_call: -
clone_size: medium-sized
v_call: TRBV30
j_call: TRBJ1-3
cdr3_aa: CAWDRAGNTIYF
cdr3_nt: TGTGCCTGGGACCGAGCAGGAAACACCATATATTTT

d_call: -
clone_size: few
v_call: TRBV12-3/TRBV12-4
j_call: TRBJ1-3
cdr3_aa: CASSLVGPGNTIYF
cdr3_nt: TGTGCCAGCAGTTTAGTGGGGCCTGGAAACACCATATATTTT

d_call: TRBD1
clone_size: medium-sized
v_call: TRBV20-1
j_call: TRBJ1-1
cdr3_aa: CSANLPGGGIEAFF
cdr3_nt: TGCAGTGCCAACCTCCCAGGGGGTGGAATTGAAGCTTTCTTT

d_call: -
clone_size: medium-sized
v_call: TRBV19
j_call: TRBJ1-6
cdr3_aa: CASTLGTSYNSPLHF
cdr3_nt: TGTGCCAGTACCTTAGGGACCTCCTATAATTCACCCCTCCACTTT

d_call: -
clone_size: many
v_call: TRBV18
j_call: TRBJ2-7
cdr3_aa: CASSPGRQASYEQYF
cdr3_nt: TGTGCCAGCTCACCGGGGAGGCAGGCGTCCTACGAGCAGTACTTC

d_call: -
clone_size: -
v_call: TRBV6-5
j_call: TRBJ1-1
cdr3_aa: CASRSVGRLAAFF
cdr3_nt: TGTGCCAGCAGGTCCGTGGGCCGCCTTGCAGCTTTCTTT

d_call: -
clone_size: medium-sized
v_call: TRBV6-1
j_call: TRBJ1-5
cdr3_aa: CASSEGYFMGNQPQHF
cdr3_nt: TGTGCCAGCAGTGAAGGGTATTTCATGGGCAATCAGCCCCAGCATTTT

d_call: TRBD2
clone_size: medium-sized
v_call: TRBV29-1
j_call: TRBJ2-1
cdr3_aa: CSVSGTSGNGEQFF
cdr3_nt: TGCAGCGTGTCCGGGACTAGCGGGAACGGGGAGCAGTTCTTC

d_call: TRBD1
clone_size: medium-sized
v_call: TRBV7-2
j_call: TRBJ1-1
cdr3_aa: CASSPGTGRGNTEAFF
cdr3_nt: TGTGCCAGCAGCCCCGGGACAGGGCGGGGGAACACTGAAGCTTTCTTT

d_call: TRBD1
clone_size: large
v_call: TRBV27
j_call: TRBJ1-5
cdr3_aa: CASSPRGQGWSDNQPQHF
cdr3_nt: TGTGCCAGCAGTCCCCGCGGACAGGGATGGTCGGACAATCAGCCCCAGCATTTT

d_call: -
clone_size: medium-sized
v_call: TRBV14
j_call: TRBJ1-1
cdr3_aa: CASSQGGNTEAFF
cdr3_nt: TGTGCCAGCAGCCAGGGCGGGAACACTGAAGCTTTCTTT

d_call: TRBD1
clone_size: -
v_call: TRBV11-2
j_call: TRBJ1-3
cdr3_aa: CASSWGDREAGASGNTIYF
cdr3_nt: TGTGCCAGCAGCTGGGGGGACAGGGAGGCAGGGGCCTCTGGAAACACCATATATTTT

d_call: -
clone_size: many
v_call: TRBV30
j_call: TRBJ1-5
cdr3_aa: CAWSGAGSGQPQHF
cdr3_nt: TGTGCCTGGAGTGGGGCGGGGTCTGGACAGCCCCAGCATTTT

d_call: -
clone_size: few
v_call: TRBV5-6
j_call: TRBJ1-5
cdr3_aa: CASSLGRNQPQHF
cdr3_nt: TGTGCCAGCAGCTTGGGGCGGAATCAGCCCCAGCATTTT